The 26 T cell receptor beta chains below were found in one sample sequenced in a study of shared clonotypes between healthy human individuals. Produced via immunoSEQ multiplex PCR; TCRdb's table is partial and in-frame only. Of 2.5 million or so clones listed, more than 90% are singletons. Sequencing was performed on naive CD4+ T cells sorted from blood. As for subset: CD45RA+ positively selected. The receptors originated from a man between 18 and 29 years old in good health.

The CDR3 spells CASSLGLRQETQYF. The CDR3, as DNA: TGTGCCAGCTCACTAGGACTCCGCCAAGAGACCCAGTACTTC. V usage is TRBV18 and J usage is TRBJ2-5, with D possibly matching TRBD2 (5 bases). The CDR3 covers 14 residues. CDR1 and CDR2 (germline): KGHSH, LQKENI. Trimming took off 4 bases at V and 1 base at J, with 10 bases between the two ends.

V is TRBV5-1 and J is TRBJ2-2, with TRBD2 matching 8 bases. Germline V lookup: CDR1 SGHRS, CDR2 YFSETQ. This CDR3 region has 16 residues. Trimming at V came to 1 base and at J to 4 bases, leaving 6 bases not matched to a gene. The CDR3 loop reads CASSLYSGGSTGELFF. In DNA form, the CDR3 reads TGCGCCAGCAGCTTGTACAGCGGGGGTTCCACCGGGGAGCTGTTTTTT.

This rearrangement joins TRBV30 to TRBJ2-5; D is possibly TRBD2 (5 bases). Trimming stripped 4 bases from V and 0 bases from J, with 12 bases between. This CDR3 spans 14 amino acids. Germline V gives CDR1 GTSNPN, CDR2 SVGIG (reference sequence). The CDR3: CAWTAGTYQETQYF. The CDR3 DNA sequence: TGTGCCTGGACGGCGGGCACGTACCAAGAGACCCAGTACTTC.

This sequence joins TRBV27 and TRBJ2-1; 13 bases match TRBD2. Germline V gene sequence: CDR1 MNHEY, CDR2 SMNVEV (reference sequence). V was pared by 7 bases and J by 5 bases, with 5 bases of the junction left unmatched. The length of the CDR3 is 15 residues. CDR3 in DNA: TGTGCCAGCAAATTCGGACTAGCGGGAGACAATGAGCAGTTCTTC. This codes for CASKFGLAGDNEQFF.

The rearrangement joins TRBV19 to TRBJ1-6, with D hard to call. The CDR3 runs 13 residues. Per germline, CDR1 LNHDA and CDR2 SQIVND (reference sequence). The V gene lost 9 bases and the J gene lost 11 bases, with 17 bases spanning the gap. CDR3 amino acids: CARLRIGRAPLHF. The CDR3 bases are TGTGCCAGACTGAGGATTGGGCGGGCACCCCTCCACTTT.

The CDR3 region is CATAGQGTISSEQYF. CDR3 bases: TGTGCCACGGCGGGACAGGGGACGATTTCATCCGAGCAGTACTTC. J is TRBJ2-7 and V is TRBV10-3; 10 nucleotides align to TRBD1. Trimming removed 10 bases from V and 6 bases from J; junction bases left unmatched: 15. The CDR3 covers 15 residues. Germline V gene sequence: CDR1 ENHRY, CDR2 SYGVKD.

The chain carries TRBV7-2 and TRBJ2-2; D is uncertain. Per germline, CDR1 SGHTA and CDR2 FQGNSA. There are 17 residues in the CDR3. V lost 0 bases to trimming and J lost 1 base, with 12 bases between them. DNA for the CDR3: TGTGCCAGCAGCTTAGCGATAGCTGTGATGAACACCGGGGAGCTGTTTTTT. It codes for CASSLAIAVMNTGELFF.

J is TRBJ2-5 and V is TRBV12-5; no firm D call. Trimming left V 0 bases short and J 2 bases short, with 13 bases between. CDR1 is LGHNT and CDR2 is FRNRAP in the germline V gene. The CDR3 spans 16 residues. CDR3 DNA sequence: TGTGCTAGTGGTTTGGTACTGATGGGCCATCAAGAGACCCAGTACTTC. The encoded protein is CASGLVLMGHQETQYF.

The count of this clone is one. The V gene is TRBV13, the J gene TRBJ2-2, with D tentatively TRBD2 (6 bases). V lost 1 base to trimming and J lost 5 bases, with 11 bases between them. Per the germline V gene, CDR1 is PRHDT and CDR2 is FYEKMQ (reference sequence). The CDR3 runs 15 residues. CDR3 amino acids: CASSLDGSRTGELFF. The DNA of the CDR3 is TGTGCCAGCAGCTTAGACGGGAGTAGGACCGGGGAGCTGTTTTTT. The whole variable domain, remainder taken from reference TRBV13 and TRBJ2-2, is AAGVIQSPRHLIKEKRETATLKCYPIPRHDTVYWYQQGPGQDPQFLISFYEKMQSDKGSIPDRFSAQQFSDYHSELNMSSLELGDSALYFCASSLDGSRTGELFFGEGSRLTVL.

V and J are TRBV28 and TRBJ1-5, with D uncertain. CDR1 and CDR2 (germline): MDHEN, SYDVKM. Trimming took off 5 bases at V and 11 bases at J, with 13 bases between the two ends. The CDR3 covers 12 residues. The CDR3: CASSPPSVSQHF. The CDR3 DNA is TGTGCCAGCAGTCCCCCCTCGGTGTCCCAGCATTTT.

This clone showed up just a few times. V usage is TRBV6-5 and J usage is TRBJ1-2, with no clear D. The CDR3 consists of 14 residues. Between the trimmed V and J ends, which lost 1 base and 7 bases, there was a span of 13 bases. Per the germline V gene, CDR1 is MNHEY and CDR2 is SVGAGI. The CDR3, as DNA: TGTGCCAGCAGTTACTGGGTGGGGTCAGGTGGCTACACCTTC. Protein: CASSYWVGSGGYTF.

This sequence joins TRBV28 and TRBJ1-5, with 7 nucleotides matching TRBD1. CDR1 and CDR2 from the germline V gene are MDHEN and SYDVKM. The CDR3 has 13 amino acids. Losses at the gene ends were 8 bases for V and 5 bases for J; bases not matched to a gene: 6. CDR3 amino acids: CASVRGLDQPQHF. The CDR3 nucleotides are TGTGCCAGCGTGAGGGGGCTGGATCAGCCCCAGCATTTT.

The J gene is TRBJ2-5, the V gene TRBV6-5; the D call may be TRBD1 or TRBD2 (5 bases each). V was clipped by 6 bases and J by 5 bases, with 16 bases between them. The CDR3 loop spans 14 amino acids. CDR1 and CDR2 from the germline V gene are MNHEY and SVGAGI. CDR3 amino acids: CASSPDSWGETQYF. The CDR3 DNA is TGTGCCAGCAGCCCTGACAGCTGGGGGGAGACCCAGTACTTC.

This chain connects TRBV11-1 to TRBJ1-3; D is undetermined. Trimming removed 3 bases at V and 0 bases at J, with 6 bases between. The length of the CDR3 is 14 residues. CDR1 and CDR2 (germline): SGHAT, FQDESV (reference sequence). This CDR3 is CASSFGDSGNTIYF. In DNA form, the CDR3 reads TGTGCCAGCAGCTTCGGTGACTCTGGAAACACCATATATTTT.

The chain joins TRBV29-1 to TRBJ2-2; possible D gene TRBD2, 5 bases. CDR3 length: 14 residues. Germline V gives CDR1 SQVTM, CDR2 ANQGSEA. CDR3 in DNA: TGCAGTGCAATCCGGACTCGCAACACCGGGGAGCTGTTTTTT. Its protein product is CSAIRTRNTGELFF.

The chain couples TRBV6-5 to TRBJ2-3; 8 positions agree with TRBD2. The CDR3 is 13 residues long. Trimming at V came to 8 bases and at J to 0 bases, leaving 1 base not matched to a gene. The germline CDR1 and CDR2 sequences are MNHEY and SVGAGI. The CDR3 nucleotides are TGTGCCAGCCGACTAGCGAGCACAGATACGCAGTATTTT. Translation: CASRLASTDTQYF.

This sequence joins TRBV19 and TRBJ1-5; D is ambiguous. V was shortened by 9 bases and J by 0 bases, with 15 bases between the two germline ends. CDR1 and CDR2 from the germline V gene are LNHDA and SQIVND (reference sequence). The length of the CDR3 is 15 residues. The CDR3 here is CASRKDGNSNQPQHF. The CDR3 DNA reads TGTGCCAGCCGTAAGGACGGGAATAGCAATCAGCCCCAGCATTTT.

The genes are TRBV6-5 and TRBJ1-6; no definite D call. Per germline, CDR1 MNHEY and CDR2 SVGAGI. V was pared by 2 bases and J by 10 bases, with 12 bases between. CDR3 length equals 14 residues. Here the CDR3 DNA reads TGTGCCAGCAGTTACAGGACCGAAAGCTCACCCCTCCACTTT. It specifies CASSYRTESSPLHF.

This clone was observed a single time. The chain recombines TRBV7-2 with TRBJ1-4, with unresolved D. V was shortened by 2 bases and J by 4 bases, with 8 bases between the two germline ends. CDR1 and CDR2 (germline): SGHTA, FQGNSA. CDR3 length: 14 residues. The CDR3 sequence: CASSLTRDNEKLFF. The CDR3 coding sequence is TGTGCCAGCAGCTTAACCCGGGATAATGAAAAACTGTTTTTT.

The chain links TRBV29-1 to TRBJ1-1; perhaps TRBD1 as D (5 bases). CDR3 length: 14 amino acids. Trimming shortened V by 7 bases and J by 1 base, and 16 bases separated the two germline ends. CDR1 is SQVTM and CDR2 is ANQGSEA in the germline V gene. CDR3 DNA: TGCAGCGCACGACTTGGGACGGCGAACACTGAAGCTTTCTTT. It is translated as CSARLGTANTEAFF.

The V call is TRBV5-4, the J call TRBJ1-3; 9 bases fit TRBD1. The CDR3 runs to 15 residues. Germline trimming cut 3 bases from V and 4 bases from J; bases unmatched to any gene: 5. Germline lookup yields CDR1 SGHNT and CDR2 YYREEE (reference sequence). This chain's CDR3 is CASSSQGAPGNTIYF. CDR3 bases: TGTGCCAGCAGCTCACAGGGGGCGCCGGGAAACACCATATATTTT.

A note on this clone: This CDR3 is also generated by other DNA sequences in the sample. The CDR3 here is CASSRDRGYEQYF. CDR3 DNA: TGTGCCAGTAGCCGGGACAGGGGCTACGAGCAGTACTTC. The chain links TRBV6-4 to TRBJ2-7, with TRBD1 matching over 10 bases. Trimming at V came to 9 bases and at J to 3 bases, leaving 5 bases not matched to a gene. Germline V gene data show CDR1 as MRHNA and CDR2 as SNTAGT. The CDR3 runs to 13 residues.

The genes are TRBV7-8 and TRBJ2-5, with 7 nucleotides matching TRBD2. The junction had 8 bases not matched to a gene; V was cut back by 2 bases and J by 2 bases. The CDR3 is 16 residues long. CDR1 is SGHVS, CDR2 FQNEAQ, per germline. This chain's CDR3 is CASSLMAPGRQETQYF. CDR3 bases: TGTGCCAGCAGCTTAATGGCTCCCGGGAGGCAAGAGACCCAGTACTTC.

The V gene is TRBV7-2, the J gene TRBJ2-2, with 8 bases matching TRBD2. Germline values: CDR1 SGHTA, CDR2 FQGNSA. With 2 bases clipped from V and 7 bases from J, the junction kept 6 bases outside the gene matches. The CDR3 loop spans 15 amino acids. The CDR3 nucleotides read TGTGCCAGCAGCTTAACGGGAGGGCCTGGCGGGGAGCTGTTTTTT. Protein: CASSLTGGPGGELFF.

The count of this clone is one. The V gene is TRBV5-1, the J gene TRBJ2-3; D call uncertain. Trimming took 0 bases from V and 6 from J, leaving 11 bases between them. The CDR3 covers 14 residues. From germline, CDR1 is SGHRS and CDR2 YFSETQ. CDR3 bases: TGCGCCAGCAGCTTGGCATACATCCAGGATACGCAGTATTTT. This encodes CASSLAYIQDTQYF.

The chain links TRBV30 to TRBJ1-2; D call uncertain. Trimming removed 0 bases from V and 4 bases from J, with 12 bases in between. The germline CDR1 and CDR2 sequences are GTSNPN and SVGIG (reference sequence). The CDR3 is made up of 14 amino acids. CDR3 sequence (DNA): TGTGCCTGGAGTGTATTATCGCGGACCTATGGCTACACCTTC. It specifies CAWSVLSRTYGYTF.